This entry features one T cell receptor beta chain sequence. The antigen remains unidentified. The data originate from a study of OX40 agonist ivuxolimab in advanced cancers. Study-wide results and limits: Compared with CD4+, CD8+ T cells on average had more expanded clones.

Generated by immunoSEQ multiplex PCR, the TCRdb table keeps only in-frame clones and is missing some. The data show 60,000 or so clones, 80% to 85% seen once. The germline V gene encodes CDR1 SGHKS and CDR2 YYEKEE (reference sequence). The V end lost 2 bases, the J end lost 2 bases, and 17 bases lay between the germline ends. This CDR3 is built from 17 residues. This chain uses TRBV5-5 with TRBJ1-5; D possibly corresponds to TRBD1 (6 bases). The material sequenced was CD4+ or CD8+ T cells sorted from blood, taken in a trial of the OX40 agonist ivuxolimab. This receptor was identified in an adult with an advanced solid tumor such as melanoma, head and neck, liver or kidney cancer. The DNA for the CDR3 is TGTGCCAGCAGCTTCGACTTCGGGGGCTGGGGCAATCAGCCCCAGCATTTT. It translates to CASSFDFGGWGNQPQHF.